A selection of T cell receptor beta chains follows, all from one sample in a study of T-cell memory formation after mild COVID-19. TCRdb processed the 5' RACE reads anew with MiXCR; each CDR3 protein has one entry. The table records approximately 210,000 distinct CDR3 sequences, 27% of them present only once. Input material: PBMCs or a T cell subset sorted from them (not recorded which). These receptors all stem from an adult woman who had mild COVID-19 (a few samples of this study predate the infection). Cell type and time point are not known. CDR3s include the opening cysteine and the closing phenylalanine or tryptophan. A D gene is named only where the DNA matches it firmly. Clone size is stated in some rows and not others, as once, few, many or a class when expanded.

D gene: .; J gene: TRBJ2-3; V gene: TRBV10-3; clone size: .; CDR3 protein: CDTREKAQGTDTQYF; CDR3 DNA: TGTGACACCCGAGAAAAGGCTCAGGGGACAGATACGCAGTATTTT
D gene: .; J gene: TRBJ1-1; V gene: TRBV20-1; clone size: .; CDR3 protein: CSARAPLAGVNTEAFF; CDR3 DNA: TGCAGTGCTAGAGCCCCTTTGGCGGGGGTGAACACTGAAGCTTTCTTT
D gene: TRBD1; J gene: TRBJ1-4; V gene: TRBV28; clone size: .; CDR3 protein: CASSPTRQGARREKLFF; CDR3 DNA: TGTGCCAGCAGTCCCACCCGACAGGGCGCGAGGAGAGAAAAACTGTTTTTT
D gene: .; J gene: TRBJ1-1; V gene: TRBV18; clone size: .; CDR3 protein: CASSPVADLMNTEAFF; CDR3 DNA: TGTGCCAGCTCACCTGTAGCGGACCTCATGAACACTGAAGCTTTCTTT
D gene: .; J gene: TRBJ2-5; V gene: TRBV6-2/TRBV6-3; clone size: .; CDR3 protein: CASTPGGQQETQYF; CDR3 DNA: TGTGCCAGCACCCCGGGGGGCCAACAAGAGACCCAGTACTTC
D gene: TRBD1; J gene: TRBJ2-7; V gene: TRBV27; clone size: .; CDR3 protein: CASGNSDRAGEQYF; CDR3 DNA: TGTGCCAGCGGCAACTCGGACAGGGCGGGCGAGCAGTACTTC
D gene: .; J gene: TRBJ1-1; V gene: TRBV5-1; clone size: .; CDR3 protein: CASSPPYMGEAFF; CDR3 DNA: TGCGCCAGCAGCCCCCCGTATATGGGTGAAGCTTTCTTT
D gene: .; J gene: TRBJ2-5; V gene: TRBV5-5; clone size: few; CDR3 protein: CASSLMGGPQETQYF; CDR3 DNA: TGTGCCAGCAGCTTGATGGGGGGCCCCCAAGAGACCCAGTACTTC
D gene: .; J gene: TRBJ2-2; V gene: TRBV11-2; clone size: few; CDR3 protein: CASGNTGSGELFF; CDR3 DNA: TGTGCCAGCGGTAACACTGGTTCCGGGGAGCTGTTTTTT
D gene: .; J gene: TRBJ1-1; V gene: TRBV7-2; clone size: .; CDR3 protein: CASSLQQRAEAFF; CDR3 DNA: TGTGCCAGCAGCTTACAACAGCGAGCTGAAGCTTTCTTT